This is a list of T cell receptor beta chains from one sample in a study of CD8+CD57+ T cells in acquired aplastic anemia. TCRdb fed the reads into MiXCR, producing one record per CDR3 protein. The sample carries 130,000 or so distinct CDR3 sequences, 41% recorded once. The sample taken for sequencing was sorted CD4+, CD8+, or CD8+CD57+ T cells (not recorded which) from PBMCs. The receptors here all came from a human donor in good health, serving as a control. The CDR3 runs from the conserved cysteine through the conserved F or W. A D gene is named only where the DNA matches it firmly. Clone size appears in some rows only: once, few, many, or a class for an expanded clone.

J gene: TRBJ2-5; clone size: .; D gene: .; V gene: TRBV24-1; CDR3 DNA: TGTGCCACCAGTGATTTGAGGGGGGAGACCCAGTACTTC; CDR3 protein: CATSDLRGETQYF
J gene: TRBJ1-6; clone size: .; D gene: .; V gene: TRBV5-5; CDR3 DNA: TGTGCCAGCAGCTTGGCCCGATTACAATGGCCCCTCCACTTT; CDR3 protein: CASSLARLQWPLHF
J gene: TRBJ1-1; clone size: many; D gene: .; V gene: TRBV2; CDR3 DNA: TGTGCCAGCAGTGAAGGGTTCCAAGCTTTCTTT; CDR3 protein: CASSEGFQAFF
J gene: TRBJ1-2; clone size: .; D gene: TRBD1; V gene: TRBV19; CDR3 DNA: TGTGCCAGTACCCCGGAGGGACAGGGGCACTATGGCTACACCTTC; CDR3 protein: CASTPEGQGHYGYTF
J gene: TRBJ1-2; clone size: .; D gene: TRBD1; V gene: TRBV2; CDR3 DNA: TGTGCCTGCAGCCTGCGGGGGACAGGGAACTATGGCTACACCTTC; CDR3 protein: CACSLRGTGNYGYTF
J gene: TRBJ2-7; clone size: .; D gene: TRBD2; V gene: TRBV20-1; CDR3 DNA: TGCAGTGCTAGAGATTCCCTAGCGGGAGGAGGCGAGCAGTACTTC; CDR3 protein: CSARDSLAGGGEQYF
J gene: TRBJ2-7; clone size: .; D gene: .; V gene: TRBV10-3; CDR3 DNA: TGTGCCATCCAAGGTGGATCCGAGCAGTACTTC; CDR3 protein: CAIQGGSEQYF
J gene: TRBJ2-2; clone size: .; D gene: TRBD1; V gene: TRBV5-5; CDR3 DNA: TGTGCCAGCAGCTTGGTAGGGGGCAGCCCGACCGGGGAGCTGTTTTTT; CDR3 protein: CASSLVGGSPTGELFF
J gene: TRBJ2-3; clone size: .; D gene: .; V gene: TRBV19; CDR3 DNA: TGTGCCAGTAGTACCCGGGACACCAGCACAGATACGCAGTATTTT; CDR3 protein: CASSTRDTSTDTQYF
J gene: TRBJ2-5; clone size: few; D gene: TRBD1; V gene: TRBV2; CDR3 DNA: TGTGCCAGCAGCGATTGGGCCAGGGGGCAAGAGACCCAGTACTTC; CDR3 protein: CASSDWARGQETQYF
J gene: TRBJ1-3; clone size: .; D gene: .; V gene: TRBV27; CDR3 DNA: TGTGCCAGCCGGGAGATCTCTGGAAACACCATATATTTT; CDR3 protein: CASREISGNTIYF
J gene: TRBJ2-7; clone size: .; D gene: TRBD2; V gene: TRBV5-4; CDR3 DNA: TGTGCCAGCGCGACCGGACTAGCGGGAGGAGACGAGCAGTACTTC; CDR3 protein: CASATGLAGGDEQYF
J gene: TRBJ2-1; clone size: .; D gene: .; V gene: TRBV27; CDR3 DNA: TGTGCCAGCAGTAAAATTGACGGGACACGGAAGAACAATGAGCAGTTCTTC; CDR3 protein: CASSKIDGTRKNNEQFF
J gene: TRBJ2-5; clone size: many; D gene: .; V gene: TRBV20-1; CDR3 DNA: TGCAGTGCTAGAGCGGGCCCTCAAGAGACCCAGTACTTC; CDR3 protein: CSARAGPQETQYF
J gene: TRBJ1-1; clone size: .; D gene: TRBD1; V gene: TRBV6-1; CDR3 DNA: TGTGCCAGCAGGGCCGGACAGGGAGGTGTTGGCACTGAAGTTTTCTTT; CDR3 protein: CASRAGQGGVGTEVFF
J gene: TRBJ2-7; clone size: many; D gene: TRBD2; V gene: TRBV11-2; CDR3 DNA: TGTGCCAGCAGTGGGGATAGCGGGAGTTTCTCCTACGAGCAGTACTTC; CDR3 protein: CASSGDSGSFSYEQYF
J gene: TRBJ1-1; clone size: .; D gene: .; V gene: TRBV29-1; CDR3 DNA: TGCAGCGTTTTGAGGTCGGGACTCATGAACACTGAAGCTTTCTTT; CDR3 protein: CSVLRSGLMNTEAFF
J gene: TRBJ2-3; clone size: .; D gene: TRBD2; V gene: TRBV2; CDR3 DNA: TGTGCCAGCAAATCTAGCGGGAGTAGGAGAGATACGCAGTATTTT; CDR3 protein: CASKSSGSRRDTQYF
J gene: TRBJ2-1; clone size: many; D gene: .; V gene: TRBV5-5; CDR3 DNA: TGTGCCAGCAGCATAGGCCGAAGCTCCTACAATGAGCAGTTCTTC; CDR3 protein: CASSIGRSSYNEQFF
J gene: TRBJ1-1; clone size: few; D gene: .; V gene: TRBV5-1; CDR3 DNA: TGCGCCAGCAGCTTTTCCAGTTGGCTCACTGAAGCTTTCTTT; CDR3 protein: CASSFSSWLTEAFF
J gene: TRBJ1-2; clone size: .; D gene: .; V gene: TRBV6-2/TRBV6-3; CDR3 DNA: TGTGCCGGGTCAGACAGGACCAACTATGGCTACACCTTC; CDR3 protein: CAGSDRTNYGYTF
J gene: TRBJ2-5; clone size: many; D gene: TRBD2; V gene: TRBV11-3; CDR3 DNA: TGTGCCAGCAGCTTAGTCGGGACTAGCGGACCAGAGACCCAGTACTTC; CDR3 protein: CASSLVGTSGPETQYF
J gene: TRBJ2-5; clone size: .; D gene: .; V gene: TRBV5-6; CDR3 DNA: TGTGCCAGCAGCGCCCAGGGATTCCAGGAGACCCAGTACTTC; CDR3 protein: CASSAQGFQETQYF
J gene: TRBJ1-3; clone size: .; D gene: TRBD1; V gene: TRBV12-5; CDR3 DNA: TGTGCTAGTGGTTTCCACAGGGGGTACTCTGGAAACACCATATATTTT; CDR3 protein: CASGFHRGYSGNTIYF
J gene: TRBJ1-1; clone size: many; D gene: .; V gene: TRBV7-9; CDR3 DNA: TGTGCCAGCAGCCCCTTGGCAAACACTGAAGCTTTCTTT; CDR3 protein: CASSPLANTEAFF
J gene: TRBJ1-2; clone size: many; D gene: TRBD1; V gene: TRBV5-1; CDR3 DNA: TGCGCCAGCAGCAGAAAGACAGGGGACAGGGGCTACACCTTC; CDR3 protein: CASSRKTGDRGYTF
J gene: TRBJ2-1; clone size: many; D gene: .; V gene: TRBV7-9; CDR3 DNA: TGTGCCAGCAGCTTAGTCCCTAACTACAATGAGCAGTTCTTC; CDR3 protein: CASSLVPNYNEQFF
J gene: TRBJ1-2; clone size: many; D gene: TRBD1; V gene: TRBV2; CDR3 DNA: TGTGCCAGCAGTCCAGGGGGGCCTGTCCGCTACACCTTC; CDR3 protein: CASSPGGPVRYTF
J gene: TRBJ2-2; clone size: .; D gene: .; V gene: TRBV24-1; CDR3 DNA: TGTGCCACCAGTGATTCACTGCGGGCTCACTCCCTAAACACCGAGGAGCTGTTTTTT; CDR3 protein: CATSDSLRAHSLNTEELFF
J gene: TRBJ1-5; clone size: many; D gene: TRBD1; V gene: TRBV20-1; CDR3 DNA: TGCAGTGCCAAACAAGATGGACAGGGTCCCCAGCATTTT; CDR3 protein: CSAKQDGQGPQHF
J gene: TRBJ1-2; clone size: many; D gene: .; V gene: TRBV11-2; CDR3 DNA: TGTGCCAGCAGCTTACAGGGCCTGGGAAACTATGGCTACACCTTC; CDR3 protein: CASSLQGLGNYGYTF
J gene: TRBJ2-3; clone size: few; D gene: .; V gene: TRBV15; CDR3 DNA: TGTGCCACCAAGTTGGCCAGGACAGATACGCAGTATTTT; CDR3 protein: CATKLARTDTQYF
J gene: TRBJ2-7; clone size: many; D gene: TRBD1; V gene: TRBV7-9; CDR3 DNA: TGTGCCAGCAATAAGGGACAGGGGCCCTACGAGCAGTACTTC; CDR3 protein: CASNKGQGPYEQYF
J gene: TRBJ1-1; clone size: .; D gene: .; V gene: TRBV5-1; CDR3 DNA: TGCGCCAGCAGCTTGGGGGCAGGGAATGAGGCTTTCTTT; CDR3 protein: CASSLGAGNEAFF
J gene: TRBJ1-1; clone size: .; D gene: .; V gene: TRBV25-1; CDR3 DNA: TGCGCCAGCCGGGAATGGGGTGACACTGAAGCTTTCTTT; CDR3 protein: CASREWGDTEAFF
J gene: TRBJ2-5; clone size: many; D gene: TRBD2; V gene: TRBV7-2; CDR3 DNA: TGTGCCAGCAGCTTATCGTTTGCGGGGGGGCTACGGGAGACCCAGTACTTC; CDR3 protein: CASSLSFAGGLRETQYF
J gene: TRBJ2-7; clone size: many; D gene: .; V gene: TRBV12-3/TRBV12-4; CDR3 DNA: TGTGCCAGCAGTTTGGCGGGGTTGGCCTACGAGCAGTACTTC; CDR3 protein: CASSLAGLAYEQYF
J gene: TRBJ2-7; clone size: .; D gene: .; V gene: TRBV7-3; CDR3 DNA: TGTGCCAGCAGCTTAAATAGAGGGTTCTACGAGCAGTACTTC; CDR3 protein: CASSLNRGFYEQYF
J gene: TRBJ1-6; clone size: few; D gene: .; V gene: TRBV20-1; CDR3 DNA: TGCAGTGCGAGGCGGGGGCTCAATTCACCCCTCCACTTT; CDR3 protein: CSARRGLNSPLHF
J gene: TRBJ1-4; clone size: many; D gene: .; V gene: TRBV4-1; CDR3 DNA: TGCGCCAGCAGCCGCATCGCTAGAGAAAAACTGTTTTTT; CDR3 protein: CASSRIAREKLFF
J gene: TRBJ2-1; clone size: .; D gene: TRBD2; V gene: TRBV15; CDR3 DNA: TGTGCCACCAGCAGTGGACTAGCGGGGACCTCGAATGAGCAGTTCTTC; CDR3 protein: CATSSGLAGTSNEQFF
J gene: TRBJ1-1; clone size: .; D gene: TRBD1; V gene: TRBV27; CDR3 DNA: TGTGCCAGCAGTTTCGACAGGGACCGTGTAAAAGCTTTCTTT; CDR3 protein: CASSFDRDRVKAFF
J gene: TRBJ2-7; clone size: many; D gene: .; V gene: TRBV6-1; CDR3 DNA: TGTGCCAGCAGTAGGAGGGCCCGGGCCCCGGTGGCCTACGAGCAGTACTTC; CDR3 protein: CASSRRARAPVAYEQYF
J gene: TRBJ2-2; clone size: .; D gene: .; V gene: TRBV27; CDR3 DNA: TGTGCCACCCTTCGAGGGGGGGTTAACACCCGGGAGCTGTTTTTT; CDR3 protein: CATLRGGVNTRELFF
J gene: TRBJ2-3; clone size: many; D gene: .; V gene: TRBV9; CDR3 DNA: TGTGCCAGCAGCGTAGTTAGCTCAGATACGCAGTATTTT; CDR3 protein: CASSVVSSDTQYF
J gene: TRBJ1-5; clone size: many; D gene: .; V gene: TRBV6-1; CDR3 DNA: TGTGCCAGCAGCAAGCGACAGGCAAATCAGCCCCAGCATTTT; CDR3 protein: CASSKRQANQPQHF
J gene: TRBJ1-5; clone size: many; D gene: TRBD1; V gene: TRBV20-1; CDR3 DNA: TGCAGTGCTGGGACAGGGATTGGCAATCAGCCCCAGCATTTT; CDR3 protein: CSAGTGIGNQPQHF
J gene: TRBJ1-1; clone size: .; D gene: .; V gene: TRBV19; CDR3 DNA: TGTGCCGGTAGTAAGACCCGCAGGATGAACACTGAAGCATTCTTT; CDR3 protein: CAGSKTRRMNTEAFF
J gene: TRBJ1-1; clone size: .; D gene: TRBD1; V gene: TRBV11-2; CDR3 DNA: TGTGCCAGCAGGCCGACAGGGCCGAACACTGAAGCTTTCTTT; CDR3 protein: CASRPTGPNTEAFF
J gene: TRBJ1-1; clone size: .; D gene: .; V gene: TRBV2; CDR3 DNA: TGTGCCAGCAGTGAACGTCGGGGAGCTGAAGCTTTCTTT; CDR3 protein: CASSERRGAEAFF
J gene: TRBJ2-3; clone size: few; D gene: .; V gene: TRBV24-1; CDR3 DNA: TGTGCCACCAGTGATCCCACTGAGGGGAGGTGGGCAGATACGCAGTATTTT; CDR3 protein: CATSDPTEGRWADTQYF
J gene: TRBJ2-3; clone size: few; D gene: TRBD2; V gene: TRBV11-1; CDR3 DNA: TGTGCCAGCAGCCCCCCAAGCGGGGGCAGCACAGATACGCAGTATTTT; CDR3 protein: CASSPPSGGSTDTQYF
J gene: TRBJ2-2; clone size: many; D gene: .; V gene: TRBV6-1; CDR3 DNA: TGTGCCAGCACCCCAGAAAGAGGCTCGGCCGGGGAGCTGTTTTTT; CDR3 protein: CASTPERGSAGELFF
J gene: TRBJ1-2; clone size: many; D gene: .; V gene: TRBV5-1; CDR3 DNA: TGCGCCAGCAGCTCGGGGACGGGGGACTATGGCTACACCTTC; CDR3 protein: CASSSGTGDYGYTF
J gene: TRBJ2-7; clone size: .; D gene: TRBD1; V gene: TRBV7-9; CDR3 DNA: TGTGCCGGCGAAGGACAGGGCGGCGAGCAGTACTTC; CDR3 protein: CAGEGQGGEQYF
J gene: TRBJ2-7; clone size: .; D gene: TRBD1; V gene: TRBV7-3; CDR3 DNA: TGTGCCAGCATTGACAGGGCTTACGAGCAGTACTTC; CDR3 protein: CASIDRAYEQYF
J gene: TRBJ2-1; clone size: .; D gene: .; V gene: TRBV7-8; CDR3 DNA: TGTGCCAGCAGCTCAAGGGGGAATGAGCAGTTCTTC; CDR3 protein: CASSSRGNEQFF
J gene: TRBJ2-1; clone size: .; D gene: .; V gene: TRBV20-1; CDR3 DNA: TGCAGTGCCCCCACCCCAGCGGTAATCAATGAGCAGTTCTTC; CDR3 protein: CSAPTPAVINEQFF
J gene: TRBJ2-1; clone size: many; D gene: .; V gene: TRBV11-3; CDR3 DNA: TGTGCCAGCAGTTATAGAGGCAATGAGCAGTTCTTC; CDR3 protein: CASSYRGNEQFF
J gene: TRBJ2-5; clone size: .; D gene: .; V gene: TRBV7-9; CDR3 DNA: TGTGCCAGCAGCTTACGGGCAGCTCTACAAGAGACCCAGTACTTC; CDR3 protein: CASSLRAALQETQYF